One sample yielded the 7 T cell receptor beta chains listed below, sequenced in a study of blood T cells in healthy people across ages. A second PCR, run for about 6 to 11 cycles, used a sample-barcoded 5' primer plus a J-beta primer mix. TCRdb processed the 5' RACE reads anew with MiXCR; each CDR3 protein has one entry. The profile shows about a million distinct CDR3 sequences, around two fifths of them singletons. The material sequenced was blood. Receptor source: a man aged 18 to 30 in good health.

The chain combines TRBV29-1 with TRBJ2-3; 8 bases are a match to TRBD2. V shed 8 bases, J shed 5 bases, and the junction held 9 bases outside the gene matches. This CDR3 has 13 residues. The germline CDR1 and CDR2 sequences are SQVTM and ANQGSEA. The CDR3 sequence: CSTNGGVEDTQYF. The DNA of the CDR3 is TGCAGCACTAACGGGGGGGTGGAAGATACGCAGTATTTT.

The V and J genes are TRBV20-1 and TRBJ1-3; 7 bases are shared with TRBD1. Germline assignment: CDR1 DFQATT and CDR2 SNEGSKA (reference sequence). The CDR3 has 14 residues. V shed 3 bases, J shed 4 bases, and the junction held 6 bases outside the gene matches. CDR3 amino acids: CSASGDRAGNTIYF. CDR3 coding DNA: TGCAGTGCTAGTGGTGACAGGGCCGGAAACACCATATATTTT.

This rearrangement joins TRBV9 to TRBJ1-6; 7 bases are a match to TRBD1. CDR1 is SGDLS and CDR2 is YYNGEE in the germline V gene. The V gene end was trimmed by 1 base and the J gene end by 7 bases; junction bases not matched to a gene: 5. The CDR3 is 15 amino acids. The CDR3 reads CASSVRGTENSPLHF. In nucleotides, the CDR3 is TGTGCCAGCAGCGTAAGGGGGACAGAGAATTCACCCCTCCACTTT.

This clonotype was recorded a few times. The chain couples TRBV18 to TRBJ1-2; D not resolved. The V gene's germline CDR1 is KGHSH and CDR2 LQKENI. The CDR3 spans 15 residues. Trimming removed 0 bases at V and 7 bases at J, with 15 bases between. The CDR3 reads CASSPPSAGQFGYTF. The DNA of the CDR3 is TGTGCCAGCTCACCACCGTCGGCAGGCCAGTTTGGCTACACCTTC. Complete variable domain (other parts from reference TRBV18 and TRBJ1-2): NAGVMQNPRHLVRRRGQEARLRCSPMKGHSHVYWYRQLPEEGLKFMVYLQKENIIDESGMPKERFSAEFPKEGPSILRIQQVVRGDSAAYFCASSPPSAGQFGYTFGSGTRLTVV.

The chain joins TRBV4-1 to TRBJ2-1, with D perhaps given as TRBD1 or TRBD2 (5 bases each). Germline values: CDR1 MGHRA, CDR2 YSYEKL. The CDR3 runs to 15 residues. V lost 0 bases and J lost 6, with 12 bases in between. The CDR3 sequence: CASSQDWGGGNEQFF. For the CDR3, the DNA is TGCGCCAGCAGCCAAGATTGGGGTGGGGGCAATGAGCAGTTCTTC.

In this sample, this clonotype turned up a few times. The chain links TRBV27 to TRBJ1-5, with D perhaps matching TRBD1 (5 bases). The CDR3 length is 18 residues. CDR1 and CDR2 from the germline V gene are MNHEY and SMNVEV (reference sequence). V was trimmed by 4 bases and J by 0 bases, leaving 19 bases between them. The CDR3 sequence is CASSSLFRDGYSNQPQHF. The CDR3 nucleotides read TGTGCCAGCAGTTCCCTTTTTCGGGACGGATATAGCAATCAGCCCCAGCATTTT.

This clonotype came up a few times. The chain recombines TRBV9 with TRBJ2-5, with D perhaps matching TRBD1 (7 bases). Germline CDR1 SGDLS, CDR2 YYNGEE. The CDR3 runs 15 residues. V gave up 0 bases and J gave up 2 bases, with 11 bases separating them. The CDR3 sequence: CASSVGRGEQETQYF. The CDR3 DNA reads TGTGCCAGCAGCGTAGGCAGGGGGGAACAAGAGACCCAGTACTTC.